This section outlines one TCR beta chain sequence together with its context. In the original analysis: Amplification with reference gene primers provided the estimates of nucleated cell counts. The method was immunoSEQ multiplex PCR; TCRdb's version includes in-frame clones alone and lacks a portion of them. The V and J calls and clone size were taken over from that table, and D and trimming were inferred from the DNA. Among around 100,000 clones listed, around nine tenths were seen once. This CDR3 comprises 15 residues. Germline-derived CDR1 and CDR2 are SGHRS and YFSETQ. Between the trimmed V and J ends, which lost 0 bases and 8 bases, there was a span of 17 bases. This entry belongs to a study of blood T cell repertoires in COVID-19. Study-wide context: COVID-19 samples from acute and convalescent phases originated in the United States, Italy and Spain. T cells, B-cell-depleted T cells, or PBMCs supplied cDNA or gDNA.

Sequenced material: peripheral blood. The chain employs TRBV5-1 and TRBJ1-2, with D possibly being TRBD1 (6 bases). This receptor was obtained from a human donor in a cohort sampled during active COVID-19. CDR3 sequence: CASSLGSGTNSGYTF. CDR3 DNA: TGCGCCAGCAGCTTGGGGTCCGGGACAAACTCGGGCTACACCTTC.